The source of this T cell receptor beta chain is a study of blood T cells in healthy people across ages (dated by TCRdb to between 2014 and 2016). For the study in its entirety: Template switching captured roughly one uniquely barcoded TCR beta cDNA molecule per two T cells in model experiments. Age-related changes in TCR beta repertoire diversity were measured in the study by deep sequencing normalized with unique cDNA molecular identifiers. Four age groups were formed from the donors: young (average about 15 years), middle-aged (just under 40), aged (roughly 58) and long-lived (around 82). To avoid experimental bias, donors of different ages were spread randomly across the sequencing lanes. Two additional independent replicas of 1 million unique cDNA reads from the same blood draw were analyzed for two donors (one aged 18 to 30 and one aged 80 or older).

Overall study results and their limits: Observed TCR beta diversity correlated strongly with the percentage of naive T cells measured by flow cytometry. Conclusive comparison of naive and antigen-experienced compartments was prevented by the profiling of bulk unsorted PBMCs. The long-lived group showed more naive CD4+ T cells, fewer expanded clones and increased TCR diversity than the aged group, suggesting age selection. Total diversity estimates from one million sequenced T cells were considered lower bounds and underestimates. The CMV infection status of donors was not known, potentially confounding age-related changes in expanded clonotypes. As age increased, observed TCR beta diversity per million T cells dropped in a roughly linear way, and a significant reduction was already evident by age 40.

This clonotype was detected only a few times. Its antigen specificity is not known. Base-call qualities are not available, and no considerably larger clone is one nucleotide away. CDR1 is given as SEHNR and CDR2 as FQNEAQ, both from the germline V gene (reference sequence). The CDR3 sequence holds 14 residues, the cysteine and phenylalanine included. Only the CDR3 DNA stays, 42 bases, in frame from base 1. At the junction V is shortened by 5 bases and J by 4 bases, with 14 bases in between. The 39 donors, aged 6 to 90 years, were systemically healthy Caucasian individuals from Russia. Ten milliliters of peripheral blood were collected from each donor into EDTA-treated Vacutainer tubes. PBMCs were isolated by Ficoll-Paque density-gradient centrifugation, with at least 6 million obtained per sample. Total RNA was extracted from PBMCs with Trizol reagent, with at least 5 micrograms obtained per sample. For every donor, flow cytometry on a PBMC aliquot measured the percentage of naive CD45RAhigh/CD27high T cells.

Library method: 5' RACE. The data were produced on an Illumina HiSeq 2500. A second PCR of roughly 7 to 12 cycles was run with a J-beta primer mix and a sample-barcoded 5' primer. A unique molecular identifier was introduced onto each TCR beta cDNA molecule by a template-switch 5' adaptor carrying 12 random nucleotides. Each sample yielded at least 2.5 million CDR3-containing paired-end reads. First-strand cDNA synthesis was performed from all RNA using the Mint cDNA synthesis kit, with priming by a TRBC-specific oligonucleotide. Following uracil-DNA glycosylase treatment, all cDNA underwent a first 18-cycle PCR with the universal primers M1SS and BC2_uni_R. Regarding the original processing steps: Each sample was normalized by randomly selecting 1 million high-quality reads, each carrying a distinct molecular identifier. Instead of being binned into consensus sequences, reads with shared molecular identifiers were discarded. MiTCR, with a Q25 quality threshold and the strictest error-elimination algorithm, was used for CDR3 identification, clonotype clustering and error correction. A nonparametric unseen species model with Euler transformation was used to estimate lower-bound total TCR beta diversity. Using fastp trimming at Q25 and MiXCR clonotype assembly, TCRdb reanalyzed the public sequencing data and kept in-frame beta chains. Rows merge per CDR3 protein into single entries with the most common DNA and genes. For this entry, the V and J calls and clone size follow TCRdb and not the study's own pipeline. The sample yields hundreds of thousands of distinct CDR3 sequences; 20% to 25% were counted once. The ten largest clones take up around 3.4% of the sample.

This receptor was taken from a man aged 65 to 85 in good health. The chain links TRBV7-9 with TRBJ1-1, with the D segment identity uncertain. The material sequenced was blood. The DNA sequence reads TGTGCCAGCAGCCCTGACAATCTGGCCACTGAAGCTTTCTTT. It codes for CASSPDNLATEAFF.